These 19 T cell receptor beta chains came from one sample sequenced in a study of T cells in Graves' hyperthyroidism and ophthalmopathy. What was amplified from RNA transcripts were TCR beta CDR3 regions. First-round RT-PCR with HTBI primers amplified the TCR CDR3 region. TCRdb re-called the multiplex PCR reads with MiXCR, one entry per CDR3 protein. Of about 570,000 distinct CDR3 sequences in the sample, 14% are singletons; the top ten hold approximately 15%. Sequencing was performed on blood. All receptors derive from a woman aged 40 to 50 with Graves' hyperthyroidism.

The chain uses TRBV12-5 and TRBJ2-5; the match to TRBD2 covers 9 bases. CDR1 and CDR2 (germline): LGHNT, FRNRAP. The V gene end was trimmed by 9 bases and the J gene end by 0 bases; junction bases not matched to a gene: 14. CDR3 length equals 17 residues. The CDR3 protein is CASASPGTSRDQETQYF. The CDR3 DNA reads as TGTGCTAGCGCTTCACCCGGGACTAGCAGGGACCAAGAGACCCAGTACTTC. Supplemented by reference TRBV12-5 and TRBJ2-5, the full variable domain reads DARVTQTPRHKVTEMGQEVTMRCQPILGHNTVFWYRQTMMQGLELLAYFRNRAPLDDSGMPKDRFSAEMPDATLATLKIQPSEPRDSAVYFCASASPGTSRDQETQYFGPGTRLLVL.

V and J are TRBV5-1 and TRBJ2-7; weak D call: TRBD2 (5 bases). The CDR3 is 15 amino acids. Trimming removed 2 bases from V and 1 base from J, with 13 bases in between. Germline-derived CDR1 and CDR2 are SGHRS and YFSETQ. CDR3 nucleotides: TGCGCCAGCAGCTTAACGGGGAAACAATCCTACGAGCAGTACTTC. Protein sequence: CASSLTGKQSYEQYF.

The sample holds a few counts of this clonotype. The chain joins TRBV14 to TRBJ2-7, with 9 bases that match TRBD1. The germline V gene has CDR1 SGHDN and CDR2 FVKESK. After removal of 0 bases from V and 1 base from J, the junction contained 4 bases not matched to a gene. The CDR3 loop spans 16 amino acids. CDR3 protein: CASSQELGTGSYEQYF. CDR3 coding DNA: TGTGCCAGCAGCCAAGAGCTAGGGACAGGGTCCTACGAGCAGTACTTC.

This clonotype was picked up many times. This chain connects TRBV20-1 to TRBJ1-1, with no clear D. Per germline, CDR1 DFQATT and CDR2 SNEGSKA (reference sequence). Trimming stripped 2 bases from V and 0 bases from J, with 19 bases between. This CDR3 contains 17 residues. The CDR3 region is CSARPFSGFSMNTEAFF. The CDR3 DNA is TGCAGTGCTAGACCATTTTCGGGCTTTTCTATGAACACTGAAGCTTTCTTT.

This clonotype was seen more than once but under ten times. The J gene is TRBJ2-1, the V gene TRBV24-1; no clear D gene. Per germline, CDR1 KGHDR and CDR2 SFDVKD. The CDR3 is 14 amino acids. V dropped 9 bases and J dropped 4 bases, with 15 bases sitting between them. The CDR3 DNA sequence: TGTGCCACCGCGTCTCGCTACTCTTACAATGAGCAGTTCTTC. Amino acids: CATASRYSYNEQFF.

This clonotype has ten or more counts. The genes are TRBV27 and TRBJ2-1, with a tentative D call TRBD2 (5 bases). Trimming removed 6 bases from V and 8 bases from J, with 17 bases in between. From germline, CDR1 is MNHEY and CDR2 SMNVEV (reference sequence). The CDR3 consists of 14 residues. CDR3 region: CASSLTAPRDEQFF. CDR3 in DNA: TGTGCCAGCAGCCTCACAGCCCCGAGGGATGAGCAGTTCTTC.

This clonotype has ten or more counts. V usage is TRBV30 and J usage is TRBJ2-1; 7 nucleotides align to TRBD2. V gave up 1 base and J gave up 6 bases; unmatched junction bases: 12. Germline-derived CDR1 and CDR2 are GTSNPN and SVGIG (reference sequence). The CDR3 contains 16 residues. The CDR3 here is CAWSETSSGLPNEQFF. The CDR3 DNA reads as TGTGCCTGGAGTGAAACGTCTAGCGGCCTACCCAATGAGCAGTTCTTC.

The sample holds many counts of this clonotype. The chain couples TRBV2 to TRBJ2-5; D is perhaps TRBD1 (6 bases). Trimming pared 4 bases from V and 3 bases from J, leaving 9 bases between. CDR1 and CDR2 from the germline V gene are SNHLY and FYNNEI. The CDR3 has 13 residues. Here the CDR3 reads CASSVQGKETQYF. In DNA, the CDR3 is TGTGCCAGCAGTGTTCAGGGGAAAGAGACCCAGTACTTC.

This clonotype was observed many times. The CDR3 nucleotides are TGTGCCAGCAGCTTACTGCGGAGGAGGAGCAATCAGCCCCAGCATTTT. Translated, it gives CASSLLRRRSNQPQHF. The chain is built from TRBV11-3 and TRBJ1-5; D call uncertain. CDR3 length equals 16 residues. Per the germline V gene, CDR1 is SGHNT and CDR2 is YENEEA. Trimming removed 2 bases from V and 1 base from J, with 12 bases in between.

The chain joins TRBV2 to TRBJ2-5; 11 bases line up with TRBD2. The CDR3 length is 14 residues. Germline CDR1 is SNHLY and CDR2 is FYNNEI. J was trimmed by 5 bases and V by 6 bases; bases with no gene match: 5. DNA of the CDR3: TGTGCCAGCAGAATGGGACTAGCGGAGGAGACCCAGTACTTC. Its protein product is CASRMGLAEETQYF.

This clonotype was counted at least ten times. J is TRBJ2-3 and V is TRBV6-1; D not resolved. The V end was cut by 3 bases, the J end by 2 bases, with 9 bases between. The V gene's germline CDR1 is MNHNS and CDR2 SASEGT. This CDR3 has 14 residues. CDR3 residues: CASSDQGITDTQYF. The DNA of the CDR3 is TGTGCCAGCAGTGACCAAGGAATCACAGATACGCAGTATTTT.

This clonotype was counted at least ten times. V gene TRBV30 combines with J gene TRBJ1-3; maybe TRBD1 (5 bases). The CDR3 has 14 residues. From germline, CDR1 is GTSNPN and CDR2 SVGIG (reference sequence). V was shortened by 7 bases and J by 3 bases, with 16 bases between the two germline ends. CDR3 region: CAYHPGAYGNTIYF. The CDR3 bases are TGTGCCTACCACCCCGGGGCTTATGGAAACACCATATATTTT.

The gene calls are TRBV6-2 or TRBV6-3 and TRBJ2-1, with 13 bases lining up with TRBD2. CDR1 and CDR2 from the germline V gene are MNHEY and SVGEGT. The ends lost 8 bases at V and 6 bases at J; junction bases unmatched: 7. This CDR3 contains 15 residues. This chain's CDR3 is CASATSGGAGNEQFF. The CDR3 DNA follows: TGTGCCAGCGCTACTAGCGGGGGGGCCGGCAATGAGCAGTTCTTC.

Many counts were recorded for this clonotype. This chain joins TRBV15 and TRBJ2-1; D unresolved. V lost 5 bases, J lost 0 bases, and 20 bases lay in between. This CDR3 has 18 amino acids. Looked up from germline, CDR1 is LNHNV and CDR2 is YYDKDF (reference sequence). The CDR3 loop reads CATSGVYTDPSSYNEQFF. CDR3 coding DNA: TGTGCCACCAGCGGAGTTTACACAGACCCGAGCTCCTACAATGAGCAGTTCTTC. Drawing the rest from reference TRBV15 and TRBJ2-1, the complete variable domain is DAMVIQNPRYQVTQFGKPVTLSCSQTLNHNVMYWYQQKSSQAPKLLFHYYDKDFNNEADTPDNFQSRRPNTSFCFLDIRSPGLGDTAMYLCATSGVYTDPSSYNEQFFGPGTRLTVL.

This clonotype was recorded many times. The CDR3 protein is CASSPDPGRGGGNQPQHF. The CDR3 DNA reads as TGTGCCAGCAGTCCAGATCCGGGACGGGGAGGTGGCAATCAGCCCCAGCATTTT. The chain couples TRBV27 to TRBJ1-5, with a tentative D call TRBD1 (5 bases). Germline V gives CDR1 MNHEY, CDR2 SMNVEV (reference sequence). V lost 5 bases and J 2 bases, leaving 22 bases between the germline ends. The length of the CDR3 is 18 residues.

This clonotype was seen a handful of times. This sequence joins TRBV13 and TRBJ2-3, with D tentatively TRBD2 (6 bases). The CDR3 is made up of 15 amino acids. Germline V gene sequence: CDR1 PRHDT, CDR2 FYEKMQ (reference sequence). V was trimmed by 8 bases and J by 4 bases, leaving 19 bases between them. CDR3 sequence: CASSPGGSVPDTQYF. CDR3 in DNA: TGTGCCAGCTCCCCTGGGGGGAGCGTCCCAGATACGCAGTATTTT.

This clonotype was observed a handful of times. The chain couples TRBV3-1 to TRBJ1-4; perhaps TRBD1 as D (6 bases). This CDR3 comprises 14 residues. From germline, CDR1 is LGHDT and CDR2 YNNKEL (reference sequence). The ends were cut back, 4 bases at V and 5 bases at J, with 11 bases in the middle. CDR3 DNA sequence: TGTGCCAGCAGCCCGCAGGGGTGGAATGAAAAACTGTTTTTT. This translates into CASSPQGWNEKLFF.

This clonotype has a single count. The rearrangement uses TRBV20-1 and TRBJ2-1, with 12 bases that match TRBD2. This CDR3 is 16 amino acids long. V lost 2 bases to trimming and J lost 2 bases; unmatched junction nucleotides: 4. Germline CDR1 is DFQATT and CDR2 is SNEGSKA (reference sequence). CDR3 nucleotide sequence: TGCAGTGCTAGATTTTGGACTAGCGGGGCCTACAATGAGCAGTTCTTC. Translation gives CSARFWTSGAYNEQFF.

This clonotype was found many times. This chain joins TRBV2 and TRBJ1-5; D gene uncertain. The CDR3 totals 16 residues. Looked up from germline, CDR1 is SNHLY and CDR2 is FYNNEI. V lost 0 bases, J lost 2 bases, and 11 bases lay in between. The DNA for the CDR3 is TGTGCCAGCAGTGAAGCGGACTTGTTCGGCAATCAGCCCCAGCATTTT. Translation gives CASSEADLFGNQPQHF.